What follows are 12 T cell receptor beta chains derived from one specimen sequenced in a study of blood T cell repertoires in COVID-19. Clones were sequenced by immunoSEQ multiplex PCR, and TCRdb holds only the in-frame ones, with some missing. This table has approximately 30,000 clones, 85% appearing once. Specimen: peripheral blood. These receptors were taken from a human donor with acute or convalescent COVID-19. The donor label of this sample is uncertain.

The chain is built from TRBV29-1 and TRBJ2-2; D gene unclear. The ends were cut back, 7 bases at V and 5 bases at J, with 8 bases in the middle. The CDR3 is made up of 11 amino acids. From germline, CDR1 is SQVTM and CDR2 ANQGSEA. The CDR3 DNA follows: TGCAGCGCACAGCTGACCGGGGAGCTGTTTTTT. This codes for CSAQLTGELFF.

The rearrangement uses TRBV27 and TRBJ2-7; D possibly corresponds to TRBD1 (6 bases). Deletions cut 5 bases from V and 3 bases from J, with 20 bases between. The germline gives CDR1 MNHEY, CDR2 SMNVEV (reference sequence). The CDR3 loop spans 16 amino acids. CDR3 nucleotides: TGTGCCAGCAGTCCCCGACAGGACAGCAATTTCTACGAGCAGTACTTC. Residues: CASSPRQDSNFYEQYF.

This clone was picked up one time. The chain joins TRBV9 to TRBJ1-1; 7 bases agree with TRBD1. Losses at the gene ends were 4 bases for V and 5 bases for J; bases not matched to a gene: 5. CDR1 and CDR2 (germline): SGDLS, YYNGEE. CDR3 length: 13 amino acids. CDR3 loop: CASSLTGETEAFF. The CDR3, as DNA: TGTGCCAGCAGCCTCACAGGGGAGACTGAAGCTTTCTTT.

This chain joins TRBV30 and TRBJ1-6, with D hard to call. CDR3 length equals 11 residues. Trimming removed 0 bases from V and 14 bases from J, with 8 bases in between. The germline V gene encodes CDR1 GTSNPN and CDR2 SVGIG (reference sequence). The CDR3 protein is CAWSVRLTLHF. For the CDR3, the DNA is TGTGCCTGGAGTGTGCGATTAACCCTCCACTTT.

The rearrangement links TRBV30 to TRBJ2-3; 10 bases agree with TRBD2. The germline V gene has CDR1 GTSNPN and CDR2 SVGIG (reference sequence). V was pared by 2 bases and J by 2 bases, with 7 bases of the junction left unmatched. The CDR3 contains 16 residues. The CDR3 nucleotides are TGTGCCTGGAGTCGCATTGGACTAGCGGACACAGATACGCAGTATTTT. This translates into CAWSRIGLADTDTQYF.

V gene TRBV19 combines with J gene TRBJ1-1; D not certain. This CDR3 has 17 amino acids. The V end was cut by 0 bases, the J end by 0 bases, with 14 bases between. Germline CDR1 and CDR2: LNHDA and SQIVND (reference sequence). In nucleotides, the CDR3 is TGTGCCAGTAGTATAGATCAACACACAAGATTGAACACTGAAGCTTTCTTT. Translating it yields CASSIDQHTRLNTEAFF. The full variable domain, in which reference TRBV19 and TRBJ1-1 provide the parts outside the CDR3, is DGGITQSPKYLFRKEGQNVTLSCEQNLNHDAMYWYRQDPGQGLRLIYYSQIVNDFQKGDIAEGYSVSREKKESFPLTVTSAQKNPTAFYLCASSIDQHTRLNTEAFFGQGTRLTVV.

This clone was found a few times. The chain employs TRBV24-1 and TRBJ1-4; possibly TRBD1 for D (5 bases). This CDR3 has 13 amino acids. V was shortened by 5 bases and J by 7 bases, with 10 bases between the two germline ends. Per germline, CDR1 KGHDR and CDR2 SFDVKD. The CDR3 spells CATSARDSEKLFF. The DNA of the CDR3 is TGTGCCACCAGTGCTCGAGACAGTGAAAAACTGTTTTTT.

The chain couples TRBV5-5 to TRBJ1-4; 8 bases are shared with TRBD1. Germline CDR1 SGHKS, CDR2 YYEKEE (reference sequence). The CDR3 has 15 amino acids. V lost 0 bases and J lost 7; bases outside the gene matches: 5. CDR3 in amino acids: CASSLEAGGFEKLFF. CDR3 nucleotide sequence: TGTGCCAGCAGCTTGGAGGCAGGGGGCTTTGAAAAACTGTTTTTT.

This clone showed up just a few times. This chain links TRBV5-1 with TRBJ1-1, with TRBD1 identical over 11 bases. V shed 2 bases, J shed 8 bases, and the junction held 8 bases outside the gene matches. Germline loops: CDR1 SGHRS, CDR2 YFSETQ. The CDR3 extends over 15 amino acids. The CDR3 reads CASSFWGQGESEAFF. In nucleotides, the CDR3 is TGCGCCAGCAGCTTTTGGGGACAGGGGGAGTCGGAAGCTTTCTTT.

The chain carries TRBV28 and TRBJ1-5, with 8 bases fitting TRBD1. The CDR3 is 15 residues long. Germline CDR1 is MDHEN and CDR2 is SYDVKM. Unmatched junction bases numbered 6, after V lost 2 bases and J lost 6 bases. The DNA of the CDR3 is TGTGCCAGCAGTTTAGGGACAGGTGTAGGTCAGCCCCAGCATTTT. Translation: CASSLGTGVGQPQHF.

The rearrangement uses TRBV30 and TRBJ1-1, with D uncertain. Germline V lookup: CDR1 GTSNPN, CDR2 SVGIG (reference sequence). V was pared by 0 bases and J by 3 bases, with 5 bases between. This CDR3 comprises 12 residues. DNA for the CDR3: TGTGCCTGGAGTGTACAAGACACTGAAGCTTTCTTT. Amino acid sequence: CAWSVQDTEAFF.

The rearrangement links TRBV27 to TRBJ2-7; TRBD1 matches at 7 bases. J lost 5 bases, V lost 6 bases, and 10 bases had no gene match. The CDR3 totals 14 residues. Germline loops: CDR1 MNHEY, CDR2 SMNVEV (reference sequence). CDR3 sequence (DNA): TGTGCCAGCAGCCGGGAACAGGGGTTCGACGAGCAGTACTTC. This sequence encodes CASSREQGFDEQYF.